These 30 T cell receptor beta chains were all obtained from the same sample, sequenced in a study of OX40 agonist ivuxolimab in advanced cancers. The table came from immunoSEQ multiplex PCR; TCRdb's copy has only in-frame clones and leaves some out. The sample includes roughly 26,000 clones, more than 80% of them seen just once. Sequencing was performed on CD4+ or CD8+ T cells sorted from blood, taken in a trial of the OX40 agonist ivuxolimab. The receptor set was obtained from an adult with an advanced solid tumor such as melanoma, head and neck, liver or kidney cancer.

The chain is built from TRBV29-1 and TRBJ2-7; TRBD1 might be the D (5 bases). The ends were cut back, 4 bases at V and 1 base at J, with 8 bases in the middle. This CDR3 has 12 amino acids. Germline CDR1 and CDR2: SQVTM and ANQGSEA. CDR3 DNA sequence: TGCAGCGTTGTCCAGGGTTCCTACGAGCAGTACTTC. The encoded protein is CSVVQGSYEQYF.

The chain links TRBV7-8 to TRBJ1-1, with D tentatively TRBD1 (5 bases). Between the trimmed V and J ends, which lost 1 base and 5 bases, there was a span of 8 bases. This CDR3 contains 13 residues. Germline CDR1 and CDR2: SGHVS and FQNEAQ. CDR3 nucleotide sequence: TGTGCCAGCAGCTTAGGGGGGGGAACTGAAGCTTTCTTT. Protein sequence: CASSLGGGTEAFF.

The chain has TRBV19 and TRBJ2-7; D not certain. This CDR3 has 12 amino acids. V lost 8 bases, J lost 4 bases, and 12 bases lay in between. The V gene's germline CDR1 is LNHDA and CDR2 SQIVND (reference sequence). The CDR3 nucleotides read TGTGCCAGTTCACCCGGACCTTACGAGCAGTACTTC. Translating it yields CASSPGPYEQYF.

This clone has only one observation. The DNA for the CDR3 is TGTGCCAGCAGCCCTGGGGGGACCGGGGAGCTGTTTTTT. It encodes CASSPGGTGELFF. The rearrangement uses TRBV9 and TRBJ2-2; a possible D gene is TRBD2 (6 bases). This CDR3 is 13 amino acids long. Germline CDR1 is SGDLS and CDR2 is YYNGEE. Trimming removed 4 bases at V and 5 bases at J, with 9 bases between.

The gene calls are TRBV29-1 and TRBJ1-2; D is undetermined. This CDR3 region has 18 residues. V lost 6 bases, J lost 0 bases, and 26 bases lay in between. Germline V gene lookup returns CDR1 SQVTM and CDR2 ANQGSEA. The CDR3: CSVEWSKLQWETNYGYTF. DNA of the CDR3: TGCAGCGTGGAGTGGTCTAAGCTACAATGGGAGACTAACTATGGCTACACCTTC.

This clone was found once. This sequence joins TRBV15 and TRBJ1-6; D uncertain. With 5 bases removed from V and 0 bases from J, the gap between germline ends came to 11 bases. The length of the CDR3 is 16 residues. Germline CDR1 is LNHNV and CDR2 is YYDKDF (reference sequence). This chain's CDR3 is CATSPRGRSYNSPLHF. Written as DNA, the CDR3 is TGTGCCACCAGCCCCCGTGGCCGCTCCTATAATTCACCCCTCCACTTT.

The chain recombines TRBV18 with TRBJ2-5; no clear D gene. The last part of the DNA fits TRBJ2-7 better; the J call may be wrong. The CDR3 sequence is 15 residues long. Germline CDR1 and CDR2: KGHSH and LQKENI. The CDR3 is CASSPPSAGYYEQYF. The CDR3 DNA is TGTGCCAGCTCACCACCTTCGGCAGGCTATTACGAGCAGTACTTC.

The chain couples TRBV29-1 to TRBJ1-4; D is unclear. The CDR3 is made up of 12 amino acids. The germline V gene has CDR1 SQVTM and CDR2 ANQGSEA. Between the trimmed V and J ends, which lost 1 base and 9 bases, there was a span of 9 bases. This CDR3 is CSVEGQLKKLFF. The CDR3 nucleotides read TGCAGCGTTGAAGGGCAGCTGAAAAAACTGTTTTTT.

The chain uses TRBV9 and TRBJ2-6; a weak D match, TRBD1 (6 bases). V was shortened by 4 bases and J by 2 bases, with 10 bases between the two germline ends. This CDR3 contains 15 residues. Germline V lookup: CDR1 SGDLS, CDR2 YYNGEE. The CDR3 sequence: CASSQQGPGANVLTF. CDR3 coding DNA: TGTGCCAGCAGCCAACAGGGTCCTGGGGCCAACGTCCTGACTTTC. The entire variable domain, with the rest obtained from reference TRBV9 and TRBJ2-6, is as follows: DSGVTQTPKHLITATGQRVTLRCSPRSGDLSVYWYQQSLDQGLQFLIQYYNGEERAKGNILERFSAQQFPDLHSELNLSSLELGDSALYFCASSQQGPGANVLTFGAGSRLTVL.

By frequency in the sample, this clone is medium-sized. The chain uses TRBV6-6 and TRBJ1-1; D not resolved. CDR1 and CDR2 (germline): MNHNY, SVGAGI (reference sequence). V lost 0 bases, J lost 7 bases, and 0 bases lay in between. The length of the CDR3 is 10 residues. In nucleotides, the CDR3 is TGTGCCAGCAGTTACTCTGAAGCTTTCTTT. Its protein is CASSYSEAFF.

This clone appeared a few times. This chain connects TRBV5-3 to TRBJ1-2; 8 bases agree with TRBD1. TRBV5-3 qualifies as an ORF whose function is uncertain. This CDR3 comprises 14 residues. V was clipped by 8 bases and J by 6 bases; unmatched bases: 12. CDR3 sequence (DNA): TGTGCCAGCGTCCCAGGACAGGGTCTGGATGGCTACACCTTC. Residues: CASVPGQGLDGYTF.

This CDR3 is CASSGQIYGYTF. DNA of the CDR3: TGTGCCAGCTCTGGACAGATCTATGGCTACACCTTC. The rearrangement uses TRBV2 and TRBJ1-2; perhaps TRBD1 as D (6 bases). Germline values: CDR1 SNHLY, CDR2 FYNNEI. Trimming removed 8 bases at V and 4 bases at J, with 11 bases between. The CDR3 covers 12 residues.

CDR3 nucleotide sequence: TGTGCCAGCAGCCCCAGTCCCGGACAGGCGAGGGGTGGGGAGCAGTACTTC. Amino acids: CASSPSPGQARGGEQYF. The chain links TRBV7-2 to TRBJ2-7, with 7 bases aligning to TRBD1. V lost 5 bases to trimming and J lost 7 bases; unmatched junction nucleotides: 20. The CDR3 covers 17 residues. Germline V gives CDR1 SGHTA, CDR2 FQGNSA. Based on the CDR3 plus reference TRBV7-2 and TRBJ2-7, the full variable domain is GAGVSQSPSNKVTEKGKDVELRCDPISGHTALYWYRQSLGQGLEFLIYFQGNSAPDKSGLPSDRFSAERTGGSVSTLTIQRTQQEDSAVYLCASSPSPGQARGGEQYFGPGTRLTVT.

In its sample, this clone was seen once. V gene TRBV4-1 combines with J gene TRBJ2-2; possible D gene TRBD2, 5 bases. This CDR3 region has 18 residues. V was trimmed by 4 bases and J by 5 bases, leaving 23 bases between them. CDR1 is MGHRA, CDR2 YSYEKL, per germline. The CDR3 DNA sequence: TGCGCCAGCAGCCCAGTAGCGCTTACACCCCGAGGAACCGGGGAGCTGTTTTTT. Amino acid sequence: CASSPVALTPRGTGELFF.

V usage is TRBV7-6 and J usage is TRBJ1-1, with 7 bases lining up with TRBD1. Per the germline V gene, CDR1 is SGHVS and CDR2 is FNYEAQ. V was clipped by 5 bases and J by 5 bases; unmatched bases: 11. This CDR3 is built from 15 residues. The DNA for the CDR3 is TGTGCCAGCAGCCCAACAACTCTACAGGGGACTGAAGCTTTCTTT. It codes for CASSPTTLQGTEAFF. The full variable domain, in which reference TRBV7-6 and TRBJ1-1 provide the parts outside the CDR3, is GAGVSQSPRYKVTKRGQDVALRCDPISGHVSLYWYRQALGQGPEFLTYFNYEAQQDKSGLPNDRFSAERPEGSISTLTIQRTEQRDSAMYRCASSPTTLQGTEAFFGQGTRLTVV.

V usage is TRBV2 and J usage is TRBJ1-1; D unclear. V lost 8 bases and J lost 3, with 13 bases in between. CDR3 length: 13 residues. From germline, CDR1 is SNHLY and CDR2 FYNNEI. The CDR3: CASSGPWDTEAFF. The CDR3 DNA reads as TGTGCCAGCTCTGGACCCTGGGACACTGAAGCTTTCTTT.

This chain links TRBV2 with TRBJ2-7; tentative D call: TRBD1 (6 bases). Germline-derived CDR1 and CDR2 are SNHLY and FYNNEI. V was shortened by 6 bases and J by 3 bases, with 15 bases between the two germline ends. The CDR3 is 14 amino acids. CDR3 DNA: TGTGCCAGCAGCGTAGATACAGGGTTCTACGAGCAGTACTTC. Protein product: CASSVDTGFYEQYF.

The chain recombines TRBV28 with TRBJ1-2; D may be TRBD1 (6 bases). The germline V and J ends were trimmed by 6 bases and 2 bases, with 10 bases remaining between them. The CDR3 extends over 13 amino acids. Germline CDR1 is MDHEN and CDR2 is SYDVKM. The CDR3 spells CASRAGQNYGYTF. The CDR3 region has the DNA TGTGCCAGCAGGGCGGGACAAAACTATGGCTACACCTTC.

V usage is TRBV4-1 and J usage is TRBJ2-7; D is undetermined. The V end lost 2 bases, the J end lost 0 bases, and 11 bases lay between the germline ends. In germline, CDR1 is MGHRA, CDR2 YSYEKL. The CDR3 loop spans 15 amino acids. CDR3 residues: CASSQMDGSSYEQYF. CDR3 sequence (DNA): TGCGCCAGCAGCCAAATGGATGGTAGCTCCTACGAGCAGTACTTC.

This clone occurred many times. This chain uses TRBV27 with TRBJ2-7; D gene unclear. V lost 9 bases and J 0 bases, leaving 9 bases between the germline ends. From germline, CDR1 is MNHEY and CDR2 SMNVEV (reference sequence). There are 12 residues in the CDR3. CDR3 DNA sequence: TGTGCCAGTTTCTCTAGCTCCTACGAGCAGTACTTC. Translated, it gives CASFSSSYEQYF.

The chain is built from TRBV4-3 and TRBJ2-5; 9 bases fit TRBD2. V was clipped by 1 base and J by 5 bases; unmatched bases: 5. The CDR3 runs 15 residues. Germline CDR1 is LGHNA and CDR2 is YSLEER. CDR3 DNA: TGCGCCAGCAGCCAAGGCGGGGGGGCCGGGGAGACCCAGTACTTC. This codes for CASSQGGGAGETQYF.

V usage is TRBV29-1 and J usage is TRBJ1-2; 10 bases agree with TRBD1. Germline V gene sequence: CDR1 SQVTM, CDR2 ANQGSEA. V was pared by 7 bases and J by 5 bases, with 13 bases of the junction left unmatched. This CDR3 is built from 15 residues. In DNA form, the CDR3 reads TGCAGCGCCCAGACAGGGGGCGGGAGGAGATATGGCTACACCTTC. It encodes CSAQTGGGRRYGYTF.

The chain couples TRBV9 to TRBJ1-5; TRBD1 is a possible D gene (5 bases). CDR3 length: 15 residues. V gave up 3 bases and J gave up 2 bases, with 12 bases separating them. Germline CDR1 SGDLS, CDR2 YYNGEE. CDR3 sequence: CASSAGDVGNQPQHF. CDR3 bases: TGTGCCAGCAGCGCCGGGGACGTCGGCAATCAGCCCCAGCATTTT.

The chain employs TRBV19 and TRBJ2-1, with a tentative D call TRBD2 (6 bases). This CDR3 contains 15 residues. Germline V gives CDR1 LNHDA, CDR2 SQIVND (reference sequence). V lost 7 bases and J lost 0, with 13 bases in between. The CDR3 nucleotides are TGTGCCAGTACCGTCCCCGGGAGCTCCTACAATGAGCAGTTCTTC. Translating it yields CASTVPGSSYNEQFF.

This chain joins TRBV6-1 and TRBJ2-6, with D maybe TRBD1 (6 bases). V was cut by 3 bases and J by 1 base, with 7 bases left in between. Germline loops: CDR1 MNHNS, CDR2 SASEGT. The CDR3 runs to 15 residues. CDR3 nucleotides: TGTGCCAGCAGTGACACAGGGTCTGGGGCCAACGTCCTGACTTTC. It is translated as CASSDTGSGANVLTF.

The chain combines TRBV5-1 with TRBJ2-1; D gene ambiguous. The germline CDR1 and CDR2 sequences are SGHRS and YFSETQ. The CDR3 has 13 residues. Trimming shortened V by 4 bases and J by 9 bases, and 14 bases separated the two germline ends. The CDR3 loop is CASSPMSGAEQFF. CDR3 nucleotide sequence: TGCGCCAGCAGCCCTATGTCCGGCGCTGAGCAGTTCTTC.

The chain employs TRBV11-2 and TRBJ2-7, with D possibly being TRBD1 (6 bases). Germline V CDR1 and CDR2: SGHAT, FQNNGV. V was trimmed by 6 bases and J by 2 bases, leaving 17 bases between them. The CDR3 runs 15 residues. Written as DNA, the CDR3 is TGTGCCAGCAGTATAACAGGGAGACGGGCCTACGAGCAGTACTTC. Translating it yields CASSITGRRAYEQYF. The complete variable domain, with remaining parts taken from reference TRBV11-2 and TRBJ2-7, reads EAGVAQSPRYKIIEKRQSVAFWCNPISGHATLYWYQQILGQGPKLLIQFQNNGVVDDSQLPKDRFSAERLKGVDSTLKIQPAKLEDSAVYLCASSITGRRAYEQYFGPGTRLTVT.

This sequence joins TRBV11-3 and TRBJ2-1; D remains unclear. V lost 5 bases to trimming and J lost 3 bases, with 14 bases between them. This CDR3 comprises 15 residues. Germline loops: CDR1 SGHNT, CDR2 YENEEA. CDR3 sequence reads: CASSLGRHIYNEQFF. CDR3 DNA sequence: TGTGCCAGCAGCCTTGGCCGACACATCTACAATGAGCAGTTCTTC.

This rearrangement joins TRBV5-1 to TRBJ2-5; a weak D match, TRBD1 (5 bases). The V gene lost 2 bases and the J gene lost 5 bases, with 16 bases spanning the gap. The CDR3 has 15 residues. The germline gives CDR1 SGHRS, CDR2 YFSETQ. In DNA form, the CDR3 reads TGCGCCAGCAGCTTCCCCGGACAATACCCTGAGACCCAGTACTTC. This gives the protein CASSFPGQYPETQYF.

This sequence joins TRBV27 and TRBJ2-5; D unclear. The CDR3 extends over 14 amino acids. Germline-derived CDR1 and CDR2 are MNHEY and SMNVEV (reference sequence). V was shortened by 6 bases and J by 5 bases, with 16 bases between the two germline ends. DNA of the CDR3: TGTGCCAGCAGCCATACAGCTTCCGTGGAGACCCAGTACTTC. Protein product: CASSHTASVETQYF.